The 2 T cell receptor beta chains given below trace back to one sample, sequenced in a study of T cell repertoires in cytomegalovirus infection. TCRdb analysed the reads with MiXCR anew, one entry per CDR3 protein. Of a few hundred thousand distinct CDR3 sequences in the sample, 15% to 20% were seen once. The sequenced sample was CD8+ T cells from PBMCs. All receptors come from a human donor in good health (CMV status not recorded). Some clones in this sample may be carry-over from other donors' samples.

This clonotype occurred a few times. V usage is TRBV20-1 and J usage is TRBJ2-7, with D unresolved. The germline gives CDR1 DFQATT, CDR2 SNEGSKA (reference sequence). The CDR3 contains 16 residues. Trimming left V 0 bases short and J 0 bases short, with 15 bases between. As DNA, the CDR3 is TGCAGTGCTAGAGATGTGGGTGGGTCAGACTCCTACGAGCAGTACTTC. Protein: CSARDVGGSDSYEQYF.

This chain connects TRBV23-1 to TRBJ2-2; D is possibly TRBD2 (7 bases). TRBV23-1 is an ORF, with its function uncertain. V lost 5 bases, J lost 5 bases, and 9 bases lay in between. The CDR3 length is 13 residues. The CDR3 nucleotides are TGCGCCAGCAGTAGGGGGGGGACCGGGGAGCTGTTTTTT. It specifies CASSRGGTGELFF.